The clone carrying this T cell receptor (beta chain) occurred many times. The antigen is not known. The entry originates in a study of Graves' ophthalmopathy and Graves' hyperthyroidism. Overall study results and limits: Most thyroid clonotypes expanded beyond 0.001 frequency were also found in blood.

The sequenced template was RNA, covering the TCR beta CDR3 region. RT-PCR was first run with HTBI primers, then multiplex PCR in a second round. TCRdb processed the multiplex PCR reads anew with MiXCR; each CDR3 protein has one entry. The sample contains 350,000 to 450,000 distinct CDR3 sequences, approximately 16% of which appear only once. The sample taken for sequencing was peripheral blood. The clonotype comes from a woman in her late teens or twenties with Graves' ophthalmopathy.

The CDR3: CASSSSRVPSSYEQYF. The CDR3 nucleotides read TGTGCCAGCAGCTCATCGAGGGTCCCGAGCTCCTACGAGCAGTACTTC. The V gene is TRBV28, the J gene TRBJ2-7; possibly TRBD2 for D (5 bases). This CDR3 has 16 amino acids. Germline V lookup: CDR1 MDHEN, CDR2 SYDVKM. Trimming stripped 6 bases from V and 0 bases from J, with 18 bases between.